The rows below give T cell receptor beta chains drawn from one sample of a study of OX40 agonist ivuxolimab in advanced cancers. TCRdb's copy holds only in-frame clones and misses some; the assay was immunoSEQ multiplex PCR. Among under 20,000 clones, approximately 87% were seen once, and the ten largest hold more than 15%. Sequenced material: CD4+ or CD8+ T cells sorted from blood, taken in a trial of the OX40 agonist ivuxolimab. The receptor set was obtained from an adult with an advanced solid tumor such as melanoma, head and neck, liver or kidney cancer. Each CDR3 is given with its conserved first and last residue. Fields, in order: J gene, D gene, V gene, clone size, CDR3 protein, CDR3 DNA. A D gene is named only where the DNA matches it firmly. Clone sizes are given selectively: once, few, many, or a class where the clone is expanded.

>TRBJ1-1|NA|TRBV20-1|NA
CSATLGAEAFF
TGCAGTGCTACCCTAGGGGCGGAAGCTTTCTTT
>TRBJ2-1|NA|TRBV18|NA
CASSPPQTGGWDEQFF
TGTGCCAGCTCACCACCGCAGACGGGGGGCTGGGATGAGCAGTTCTTC
>TRBJ2-2|NA|TRBV6-5|NA
CASSPLGLHTGELFF
TGTGCCAGCAGTCCCCTTGGACTCCACACCGGGGAGCTGTTTTTT
>TRBJ1-5|NA|TRBV2|few
CASSSRGGSGQPQHF
TGTGCCAGCAGCTCCCGGGGAGGGTCTGGTCAGCCCCAGCATTTT
>TRBJ2-1|TRBD1|TRBV15|NA
CATSPGDRGLSNEQFF
TGTGCCACCAGCCCGGGGGACAGGGGATTGAGTAATGAGCAGTTCTTC
>TRBJ1-5|NA|TRBV7-2|NA
CASSLVGTSNQPQHF
TGTGCCAGCAGCTTAGTGGGGACCAGCAATCAGCCCCAGCATTTT
>TRBJ2-3|NA|TRBV6-5|NA
CASSLLPGDTQYF
TGTGCCAGCAGCCTCCTCCCAGGCGATACGCAGTATTTT
>TRBJ2-7|NA|TRBV25-1|NA
CASSRDTGSYEQYF
TGTGCCAGCAGCCGGGATACGGGCTCCTACGAGCAGTACTTC
>TRBJ2-1|NA|TRBV19|NA
CASSLVDYPEQFF
TGTGCCAGTAGTCTGGTAGATTACCCTGAGCAGTTCTTC
>TRBJ2-7|TRBD2|TRBV15|NA
CATSKGSTSGGSYEQYF
TGTGCCACCAGCAAGGGATCCACTAGCGGGGGGTCCTACGAGCAGTACTTC
>TRBJ2-6|NA|TRBV11-2|NA
CATSAYLPAGANVLTF
TGTGCCACCTCAGCTTACCTTCCGGCTGGGGCCAACGTCCTGACTTTC
>TRBJ2-7|NA|TRBV7-2|NA
CASSSGGVLVWQYF
TGTGCCAGCAGCTCGGGGGGCGTTCTGGTCTGGCAGTACTTC
>TRBJ2-7|TRBD1|TRBV19|NA
CASSIVGTGDSYEQYF
TGTGCCAGTAGTATAGTAGGGACAGGGGACTCCTACGAGCAGTACTTC
>TRBJ2-2|NA|TRBV30|NA
CAWSLGPIVTGELFF
TGTGCCTGGAGCTTGGGACCCATCGTTACCGGGGAGCTGTTTTTT
>TRBJ2-5|TRBD2|TRBV4-2|NA
CASSQTSGNQETQYF
TGTGCCAGCAGCCAGACTAGCGGGAACCAAGAGACCCAGTACTTC
>TRBJ2-1|TRBD2|TRBV7-2|NA
CASSLGASSGRRGNEQFF
TGTGCCAGCAGCTTAGGGGCGTCTAGCGGTAGGCGGGGGAATGAGCAGTTCTTC
>TRBJ2-7|TRBD2|TRBV4-1|few
CASSLQRGGLYEQYF
TGCGCCAGCAGCCTCCAGCGGGGGGGTCTCTACGAGCAGTACTTC
>TRBJ2-1|NA|TRBV7-2|NA
CASSTRGGSSYNEQFF
TGTGCCAGCAGTACCAGGGGGGGTTCGTCCTACAATGAGCAGTTCTTC
>TRBJ2-7|NA|TRBV9|NA
CASSGLPGGNYEQYF
TGTGCCAGCAGTGGGCTCCCGGGGGGCAACTACGAGCAGTACTTC
>TRBJ1-2|NA|TRBV19|NA
CASRRLGYGYTF
TGTGCCAGTAGAAGACTCGGCTATGGCTACACCTTC